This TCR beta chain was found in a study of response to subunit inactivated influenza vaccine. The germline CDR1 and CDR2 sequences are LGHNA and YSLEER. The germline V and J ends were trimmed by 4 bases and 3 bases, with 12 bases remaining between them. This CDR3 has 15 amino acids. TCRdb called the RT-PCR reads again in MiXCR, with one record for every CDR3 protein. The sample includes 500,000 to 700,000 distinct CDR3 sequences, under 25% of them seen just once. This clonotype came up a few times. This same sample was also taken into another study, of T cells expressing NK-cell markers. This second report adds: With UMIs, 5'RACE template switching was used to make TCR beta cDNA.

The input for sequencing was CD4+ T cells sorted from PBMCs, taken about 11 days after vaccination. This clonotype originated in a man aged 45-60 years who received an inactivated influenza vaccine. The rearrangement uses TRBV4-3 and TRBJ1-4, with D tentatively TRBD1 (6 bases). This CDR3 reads CASSPRGAANEKLFF. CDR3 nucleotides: TGCGCCAGCAGCCCACGGGGGGCCGCTAATGAAAAACTGTTTTTT.